The entry below describes one T cell receptor beta chain. There is no known antigen for this receptor. Per-base quality was not reported, and no clone a single base away is much larger than it. The data are from a study of blood T cell repertoires in COVID-19 (dated by TCRdb to the early 2020s). About the full investigation: The collaborator samples originated in the United States, Italy and Spain and spanned the acute and convalescent phases of COVID-19. The material from the prospective study consisted of cDNA or gDNA derived from T cells, B-cell-depleted T cells, or PBMCs. Subjects who had been exposed to COVID-19, were actively infected with it, or had recovered from it provided the deeply sampled blood TCRbeta repertoires that made up the dataset. The repertoires were released in a freely available public database intended as a resource for research on the immune response to SARS-CoV-2. The samples were drawn from two sources: the first 160 participants of the ongoing ImmuneRACE study, and 1,254 subjects contributed by 6 global collaborators. A de-identified subject ID, COVID-19 status, age in years and sex were almost always included in the sample metadata. Where HLA class I and class II types were available, the types were taken from metadata supplied by the sample provider, not from assay-based typing.

Collaborating institutions collected whole blood in K2EDTA tubes following their own protocols. Collaborator samples were shipped for TCRbeta analysis as frozen whole blood, isolated PBMCs, or DNA extracted from either sample type. The immunoSEQ Assay, a bias-controlled multiplex PCR, was used to amplify TCRbeta CDR3 regions from genomic DNA. Per the source publication's procedure: The number of nucleated cells in each sample was estimated by amplification of reference gene primers within the assay. To quantify the absolute abundance of each unique TCRbeta CDR3 rearrangement, sequence reads were collapsed and filtered. Productive Simpson clonality was computed per sample as the square root of Simpson's diversity index over productive rearrangements. The immuneACCESS repertoire file appears here via TCRdb, limited to in-frame rearrangements. These files lack a portion of the clones; in checked studies, under half of the deficit traces to unresolved V genes, and the cause of the others is not known. Clone size and V and J calls were adopted from that table, with D and trimming inferred from the DNA. The sample table shows around 300,000 clones, and roughly 90% are seen once. The ten largest clones capture roughly 2.1% of the sample.

The full study reports these points: How much clinical and demographic metadata was included differed by source and by participant, and the metadata was provided uncurated.

From the cysteine up to the phenylalanine, the CDR3 has a length of 14 residues. Kept here is only the CDR3 DNA, which spans 42 bases and is read in frame from base 1. Via the germline V gene (reference sequence), CDR1 is LNHNV and CDR2 YYDKDF. Deletion took 0 bases off V and 4 bases off J, with a span of 9 bases between the germline ends. The sample was peripheral blood. The receptor comes from a man in his fifties with acute or convalescent COVID-19. This receptor chain uses TRBV15 and TRBJ1-2; no D gene is confidently identified. The CDR3 protein: CATSRDGGIYGYTF. The DNA sequence is given as TGTGCCACCAGCAGAGATGGAGGGATCTATGGCTACACCTTC.